This T cell receptor beta chain was sequenced during a study of blood T cell repertoires in COVID-19. Study-wide context: Italy, Spain and the United States were the sources of the convalescent and acute COVID-19 samples.

The assay was immunoSEQ multiplex PCR, and TCRdb's table has in-frame clones only and misses some. In the table there are approximately 330,000 clones, about 91% of which are singletons. Germline lookup yields CDR1 SEHNR and CDR2 FQNEAQ (reference sequence). The CDR3 spans 13 residues. The ends lost 5 bases at V and 4 bases at J; junction bases unmatched: 3. The specimen was peripheral blood. This TCR came from a man between 25 and 39 years old with COVID-19, enrolled during active disease. The rearrangement joins TRBV7-9 to TRBJ1-2; 8 bases fit TRBD1. CDR3 residues: CASSPGGGYGYTF. CDR3 nucleotide sequence: TGTGCCAGCAGCCCAGGGGGCGGCTATGGCTACACCTTC.